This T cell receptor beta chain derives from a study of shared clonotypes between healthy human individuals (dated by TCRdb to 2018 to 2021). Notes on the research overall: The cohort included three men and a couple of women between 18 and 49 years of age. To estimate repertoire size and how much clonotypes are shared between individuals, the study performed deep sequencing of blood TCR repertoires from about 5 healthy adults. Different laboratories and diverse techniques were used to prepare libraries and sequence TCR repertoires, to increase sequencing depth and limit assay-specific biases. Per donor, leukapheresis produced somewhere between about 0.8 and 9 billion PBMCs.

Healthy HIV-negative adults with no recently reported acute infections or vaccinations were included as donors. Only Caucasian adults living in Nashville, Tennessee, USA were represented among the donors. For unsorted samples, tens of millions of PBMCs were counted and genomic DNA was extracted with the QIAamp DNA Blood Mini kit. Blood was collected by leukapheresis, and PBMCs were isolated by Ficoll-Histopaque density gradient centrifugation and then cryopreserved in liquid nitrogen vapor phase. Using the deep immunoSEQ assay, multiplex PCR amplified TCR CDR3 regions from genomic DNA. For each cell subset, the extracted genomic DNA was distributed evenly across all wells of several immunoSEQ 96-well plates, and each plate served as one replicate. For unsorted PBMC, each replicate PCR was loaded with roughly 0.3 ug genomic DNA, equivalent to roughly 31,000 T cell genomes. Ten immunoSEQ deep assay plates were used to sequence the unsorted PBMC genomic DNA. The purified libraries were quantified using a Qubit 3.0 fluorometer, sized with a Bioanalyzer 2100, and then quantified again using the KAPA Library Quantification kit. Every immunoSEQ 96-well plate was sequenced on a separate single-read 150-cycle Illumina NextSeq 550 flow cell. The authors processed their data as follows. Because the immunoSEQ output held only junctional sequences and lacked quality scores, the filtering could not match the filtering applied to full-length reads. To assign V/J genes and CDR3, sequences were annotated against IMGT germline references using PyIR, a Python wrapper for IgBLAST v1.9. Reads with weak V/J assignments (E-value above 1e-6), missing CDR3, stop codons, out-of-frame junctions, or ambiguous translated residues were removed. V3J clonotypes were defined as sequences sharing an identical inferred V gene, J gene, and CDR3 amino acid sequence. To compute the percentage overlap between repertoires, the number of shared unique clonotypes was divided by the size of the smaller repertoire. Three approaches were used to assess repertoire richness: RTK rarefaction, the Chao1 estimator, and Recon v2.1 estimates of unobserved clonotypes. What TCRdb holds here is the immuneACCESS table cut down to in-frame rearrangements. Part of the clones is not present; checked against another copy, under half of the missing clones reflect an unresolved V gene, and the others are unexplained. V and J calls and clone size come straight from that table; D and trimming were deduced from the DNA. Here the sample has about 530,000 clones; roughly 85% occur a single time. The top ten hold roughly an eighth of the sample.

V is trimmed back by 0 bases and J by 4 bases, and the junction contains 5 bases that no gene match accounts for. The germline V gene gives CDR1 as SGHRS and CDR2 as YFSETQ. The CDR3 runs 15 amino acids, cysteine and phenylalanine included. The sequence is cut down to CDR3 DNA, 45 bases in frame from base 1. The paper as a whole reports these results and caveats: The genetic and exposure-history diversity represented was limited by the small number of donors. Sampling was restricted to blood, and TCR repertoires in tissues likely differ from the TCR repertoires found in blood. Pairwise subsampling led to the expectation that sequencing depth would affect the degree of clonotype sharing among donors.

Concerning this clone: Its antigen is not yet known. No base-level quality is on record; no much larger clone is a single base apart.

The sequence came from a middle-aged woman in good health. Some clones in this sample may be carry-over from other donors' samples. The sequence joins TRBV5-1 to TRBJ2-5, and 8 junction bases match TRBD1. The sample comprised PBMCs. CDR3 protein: CASSLARGRGETQYF. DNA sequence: TGCGCCAGCAGCTTGGCCAGGGGGCGTGGAGAGACCCAGTACTTC.